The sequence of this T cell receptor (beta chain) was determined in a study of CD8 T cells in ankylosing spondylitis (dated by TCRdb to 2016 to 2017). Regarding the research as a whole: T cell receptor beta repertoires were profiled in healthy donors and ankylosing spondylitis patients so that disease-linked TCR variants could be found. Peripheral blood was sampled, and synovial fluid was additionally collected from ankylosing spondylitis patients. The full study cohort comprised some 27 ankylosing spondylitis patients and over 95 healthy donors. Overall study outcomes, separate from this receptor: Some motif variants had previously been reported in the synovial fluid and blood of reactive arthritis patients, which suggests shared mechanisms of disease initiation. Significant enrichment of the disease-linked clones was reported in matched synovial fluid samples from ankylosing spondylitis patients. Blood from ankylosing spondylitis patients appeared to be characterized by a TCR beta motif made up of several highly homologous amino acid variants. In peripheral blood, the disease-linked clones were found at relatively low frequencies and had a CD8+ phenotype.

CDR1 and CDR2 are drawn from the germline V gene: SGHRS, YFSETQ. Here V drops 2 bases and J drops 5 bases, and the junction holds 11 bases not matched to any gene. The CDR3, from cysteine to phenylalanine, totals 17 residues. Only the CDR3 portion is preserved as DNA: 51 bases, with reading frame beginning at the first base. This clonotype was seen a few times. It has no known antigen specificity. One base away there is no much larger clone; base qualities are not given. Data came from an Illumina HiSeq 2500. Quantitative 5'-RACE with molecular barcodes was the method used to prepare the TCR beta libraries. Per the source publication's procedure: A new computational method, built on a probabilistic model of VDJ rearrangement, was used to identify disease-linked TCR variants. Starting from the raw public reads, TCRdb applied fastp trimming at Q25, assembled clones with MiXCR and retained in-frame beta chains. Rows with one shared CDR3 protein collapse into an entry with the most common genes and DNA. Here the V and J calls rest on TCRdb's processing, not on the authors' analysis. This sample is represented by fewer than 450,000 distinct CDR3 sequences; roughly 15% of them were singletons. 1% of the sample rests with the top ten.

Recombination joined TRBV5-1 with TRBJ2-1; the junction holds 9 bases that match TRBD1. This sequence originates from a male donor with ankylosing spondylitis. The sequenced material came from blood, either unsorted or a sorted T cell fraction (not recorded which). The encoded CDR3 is CASSFRKGGTGNNEQFF. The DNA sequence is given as TGCGCCAGCAGCTTTCGTAAAGGCGGGACAGGGAACAATGAGCAGTTCTTC.